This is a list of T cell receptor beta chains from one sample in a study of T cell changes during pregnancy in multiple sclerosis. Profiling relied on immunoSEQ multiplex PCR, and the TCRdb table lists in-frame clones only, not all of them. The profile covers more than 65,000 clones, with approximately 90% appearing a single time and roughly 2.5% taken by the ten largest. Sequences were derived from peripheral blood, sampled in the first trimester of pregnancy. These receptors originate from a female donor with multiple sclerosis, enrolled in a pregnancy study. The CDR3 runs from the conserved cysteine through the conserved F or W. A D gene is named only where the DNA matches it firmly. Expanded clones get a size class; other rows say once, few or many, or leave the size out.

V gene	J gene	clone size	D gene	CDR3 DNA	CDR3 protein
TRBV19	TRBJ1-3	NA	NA	TGTGCCAGTAGTATAGCTGGGGCGGGAAACACCATATATTTT	CASSIAGAGNTIYF
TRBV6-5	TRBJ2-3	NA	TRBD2	TGTGCCAGCAAAAAAGCGGGAACAAGCACAGATACGCAGTATTTT	CASKKAGTSTDTQYF
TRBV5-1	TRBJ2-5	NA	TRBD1	TGCGCCAGCAGCCCGGGACAGTTGCAAGAGACCCAGTACTTC	CASSPGQLQETQYF
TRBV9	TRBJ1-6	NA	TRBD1	TGTGCCAGCAGCGTCGGGACGGACAGGGCCGGTTCACCCCTCCACTTT	CASSVGTDRAGSPLHF
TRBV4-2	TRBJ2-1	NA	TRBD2	TGTGCCAGCAGCCAAGAAGGGACTAGCGGGAGGCTGGATGAGCAGTTCTTC	CASSQEGTSGRLDEQFF
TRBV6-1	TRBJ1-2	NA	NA	TGTGCCAGCAGTGAGTTGCGGGGCTACACCTTC	CASSELRGYTF
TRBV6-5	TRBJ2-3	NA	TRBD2	TGTGCCACCCGTAACCTAGCGGGGGGACGCGATACGCAGTATTTT	CATRNLAGGRDTQYF
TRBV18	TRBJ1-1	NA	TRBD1	TGTGCCAGCGAAAAGGACAGGGTAGCGACTGAAGCTTTCTTT	CASEKDRVATEAFF
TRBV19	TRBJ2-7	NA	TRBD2	TGTGCCAGTAGGGGCCCCGGACTAGCGGGTTTTTACGAGCAGTACTTC	CASRGPGLAGFYEQYF
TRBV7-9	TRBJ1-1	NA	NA	TGTGCCAGCAGCGAGGCCCTCGGGGGTGGGACTGAAGCTTTCTTT	CASSEALGGGTEAFF
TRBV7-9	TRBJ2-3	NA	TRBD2	TGTGCCGGGAGGCCACTAGCGGGCCACACAGATACGCAGTATTTT	CAGRPLAGHTDTQYF
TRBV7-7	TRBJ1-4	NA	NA	TGTGCCAGCAGCTTAGGTGTCGGGAATGGTGAAAAACTGTTTTTT	CASSLGVGNGEKLFF
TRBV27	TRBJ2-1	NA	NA	TGTGCCAGCTCATCCCCCGGTGAGCAGTTCTTC	CASSSPGEQFF
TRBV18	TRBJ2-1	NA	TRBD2	TGTGCCAGCTCACCACCGGGACTAGCGGGGGGAAGCTCCTACAATGAGCAGTTCTTC	CASSPPGLAGGSSYNEQFF
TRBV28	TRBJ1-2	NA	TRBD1	TGTGCCAGCAGTTTATCCCTGACAGGGGGCGATGGCTACACCTTC	CASSLSLTGGDGYTF
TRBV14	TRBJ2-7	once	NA	TGTGCCAGCAGCCAAGGCGGGCGGGACTACGAGCAGTACTTC	CASSQGGRDYEQYF
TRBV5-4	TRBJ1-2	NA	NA	TGTGCCAGCAGCTTGGTTCGGACAGACAACTATGGCTACACCTTC	CASSLVRTDNYGYTF
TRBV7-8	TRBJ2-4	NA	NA	TGTGCCAGCTCCCTCCGGGAAACGAAAAACATTCAGTACTTC	CASSLRETKNIQYF
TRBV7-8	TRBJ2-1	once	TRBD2	TGTGCCAGCAGCTTAGCGGCTAGCGGGAGGGCAGTTGAGCAGTTCTTC	CASSLAASGRAVEQFF
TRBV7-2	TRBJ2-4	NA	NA	TGTGCCAGCAGCTTAGGTCTGAAAAACATTCAGTACTTC	CASSLGLKNIQYF
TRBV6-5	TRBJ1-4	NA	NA	TGTGCCAGCAGTTACCGGTGGGGGCGTGATGAAAAACTGTTTTTT	CASSYRWGRDEKLFF
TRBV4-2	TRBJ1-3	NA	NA	TGTGCCAGCAGCCAAGATCGGTTACAGGGTTCTGGAAACACCATATATTTT	CASSQDRLQGSGNTIYF
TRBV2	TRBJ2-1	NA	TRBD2	TGTGCCAGCAAGGGGCGGGTAGCGGGGTACAATGAGCAGTTCTTC	CASKGRVAGYNEQFF
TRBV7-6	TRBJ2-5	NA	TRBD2	TGTGCCAGCAGCTCGGGAACTAGCGGCTCCGAGTACTTC	CASSSGTSGSEYF
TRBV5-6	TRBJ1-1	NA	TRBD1	TGTGCCAGCAGCTGGACACCGGGACAGGGTGACACTGAAGCTTTCTTT	CASSWTPGQGDTEAFF
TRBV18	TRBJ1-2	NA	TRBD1	TGTGCCAGCTCACCTCAGGGGGCGAGTGGCTACACCTTC	CASSPQGASGYTF
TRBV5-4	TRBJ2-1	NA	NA	TGTGCCAGCAGCGCCGACAGAAACAATGAGCAGTTCTTC	CASSADRNNEQFF
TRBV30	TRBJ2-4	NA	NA	TGTGCCTGGAGTGAGGGGGAAAACATTCAGTACTTC	CAWSEGENIQYF